This T cell receptor beta chain was identified during a study of human T cells and chemical hapten exposure. Within the library, unique molecular identifiers were attached to each individual cDNA molecule. TCRdb re-derived calls from the RACE reads in MiXCR, one entry per CDR3 protein. The sample contains some 90,000 distinct CDR3 sequences, about 8.8% of which appear only once. The CDR3 is made up of 13 amino acids. From germline, CDR1 is KGHDR and CDR2 SFDVKD. The V end lost 10 bases, the J end lost 0 bases, and 11 bases lay between the germline ends. Time point meaning: healthy volunteer bleed at 2 weeks. Total RNA was isolated from whole blood that had not been fractionated.

Sequencing was performed on whole blood. The chain has TRBV24-1 and TRBJ1-2, with D perhaps matching TRBD1 (5 bases). This TCR was recovered from a female donor in good health. Some clones in this sample may be carry-over from other donors' samples. The CDR3 nucleotides are TGTGCCACTCAGGACACCGCTAACTATGGCTACACCTTC. The encoded protein is CATQDTANYGYTF.